This TCR beta chain is drawn from a study of cytomegalovirus exposure and HLA in healthy donors. Study conclusions and caveats: Per a later analysis, HLA-associated TCR beta chains showed more clonal expansion than other, equally common TCR beta chains. What a later analysis reportedly showed was that an Asian-associated ancestry cluster had fewer N-insertions than the 666-donor mean. At a 0.05 false discovery rate, a later analysis found some 18,000 TCR beta sequences to be associated with HLA alleles. Within a later analysis, the majority of CMV-associated TCR beta chains appeared HLA-restricted.

Concerning this clone: The antigen remains undetermined.

PCR used 60 Vbeta primers and 13 Jbeta primers. Only in-frame clones appear in the TCRdb table, and some are missing; sequencing was by immunoSEQ multiplex PCR. The repertoire holds roughly 180,000 clones, about 80% seen once, with 6% to 7.5% in the top ten. The origin of this receptor is a man aged 25 to 45 in good health and CMV-seropositive. The sequencing sample was made of PBMCs.

The CDR3 DNA sequence: TGCGCCAGCAGCGCCACCGGGACAGGGGGAAACACCATATATTTT. Protein product: CASSATGTGGNTIYF. J is TRBJ1-3 and V is TRBV5-1; TRBD1 aligns across 9 bases. The V gene end was trimmed by 4 bases and the J gene end by 4 bases; junction bases not matched to a gene: 6. The length of the CDR3 is 15 residues. The germline CDR1 and CDR2 sequences are SGHRS and YFSETQ.